Reported below is one TCR beta chain. This table comes from immunoSEQ multiplex PCR, and its TCRdb copy is limited to in-frame clones, with some not included. In the table there are under 95,000 clones, 85% to 95% of which are singletons. This CDR3 contains 18 residues. The sample is drawn from a study of Tregs in tolerant kidney transplant recipients. Unstimulated Tregs (CD4+CD25+CD127-) and CD4+CD25- non-Tregs were sorted from PBMCs. This material consisted of Tregs from blood, taken before the transplant. This chain uses TRBV21-1 with TRBJ2-2; the table's TRBD2 call for D was not verified on the DNA. TRBV21-1 is a known pseudogene. This sequence originates from a human donor who received a combined kidney and bone marrow transplant. The CDR3: CASSKAKMTSGNTGELFF. DNA for the CDR3: TGTGCCAGCAGCAAAGCGAAAATGACTAGCGGTAACACCGGGGAGCTGTTTTTT.